The source of this TCR beta chain is a study of blood T cell repertoires in COVID-19. The wider study: PBMCs, B-cell-depleted T cells, or T cells provided the cDNA or gDNA that made up the material.

Original processing methods: Nucleated cell number was recorded as an estimate derived from reference gene primer amplification. Clones were sequenced by immunoSEQ multiplex PCR, and TCRdb holds only the in-frame ones, with some missing. The D gene and trimming were derived from the DNA, and the V and J assignments and clone size from that table. The sample lists roughly 100,000 clones, approximately 81% occurring once. Specimen: peripheral blood. The receptor was isolated from a human donor in a cohort sampled during active COVID-19.

The CDR3 DNA sequence: TGCGCCAGCAGCCAAGATGAGAGGGAAAAACTGTTTTTT. This sequence encodes CASSQDEREKLFF. The chain combines TRBV4-3 with TRBJ1-4; D ambiguous. This CDR3 comprises 13 residues. The V gene lost 0 bases and the J gene lost 8 bases, with 7 bases spanning the gap. Germline CDR1 is LGHNA and CDR2 is YSLEER.